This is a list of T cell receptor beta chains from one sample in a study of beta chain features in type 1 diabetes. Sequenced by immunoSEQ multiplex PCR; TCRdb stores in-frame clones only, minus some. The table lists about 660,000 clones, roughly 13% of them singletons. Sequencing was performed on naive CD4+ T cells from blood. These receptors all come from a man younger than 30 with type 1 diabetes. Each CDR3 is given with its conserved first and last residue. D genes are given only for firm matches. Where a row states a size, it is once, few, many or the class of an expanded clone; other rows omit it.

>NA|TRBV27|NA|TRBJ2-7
CASSLRSYEQYF
TGTGCCAGCAGTTTAAGAAGTTACGAGCAGTACTTC
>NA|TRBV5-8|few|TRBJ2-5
CASSLGRTQETQYF
TGTGCCAGCAGCTTGGGACGGACGCAAGAGACCCAGTACTTC
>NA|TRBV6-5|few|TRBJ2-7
CASSYGGAGSEQYF
TGTGCCAGCAGTTACGGGGGTGCAGGGAGCGAGCAGTACTTC
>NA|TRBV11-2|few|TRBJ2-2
CASSFGSGELFF
TGTGCCAGCAGCTTCGGTTCCGGGGAGCTGTTTTTT
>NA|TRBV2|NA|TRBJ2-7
CASSEMPAASYEQYF
TGTGCCAGCAGTGAAATGCCGGCAGCGTCCTACGAGCAGTACTTC
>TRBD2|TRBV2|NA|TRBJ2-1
CASNGLAGVVPGDEQFF
TGTGCCAGCAATGGGCTAGCGGGAGTTGTCCCCGGGGATGAGCAGTTCTTC
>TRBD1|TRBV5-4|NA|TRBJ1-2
CASSPTTGGLYGYTF
TGTGCCAGCAGCCCTACGACAGGGGGCTTGTATGGCTACACCTTC
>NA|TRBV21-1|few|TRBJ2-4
CASGPLGGTKNIQYF
TGTGCCAGCGGACCTCTTGGGGGGACCAAAAACATTCAGTACTTC
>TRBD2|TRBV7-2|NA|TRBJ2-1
CASSRGGEYNEQFF
TGTGCCAGCAGCCGCGGGGGGGAGTACAATGAGCAGTTCTTC
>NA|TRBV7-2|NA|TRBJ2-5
CASSWTVPQETQYF
TGTGCCAGCAGCTGGACAGTCCCCCAAGAGACCCAGTACTTC
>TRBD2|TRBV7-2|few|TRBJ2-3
CASSLGPRDYGDTQYF
TGTGCCAGCAGCTTAGGCCCCCGGGACTACGGAGATACGCAGTATTTT
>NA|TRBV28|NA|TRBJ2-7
CASSLGQQVHEQYF
TGTGCCAGCAGTTTAGGACAGCAAGTCCACGAGCAGTACTTC
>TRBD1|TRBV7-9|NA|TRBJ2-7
CASSLEDRGKYEQYF
TGTGCCAGCAGCTTAGAGGACAGGGGGAAGTACGAGCAGTACTTC
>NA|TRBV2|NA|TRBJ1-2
CASSEEGNLYGYTF
TGTGCCAGCAGTGAAGAGGGAAACCTCTATGGCTACACCTTC
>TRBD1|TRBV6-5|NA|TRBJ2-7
CASSLDRAPREQYF
TGTGCCAGCAGTCTCGACAGGGCCCCTCGAGAGCAGTACTTC
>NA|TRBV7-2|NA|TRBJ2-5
CATTPDLRETQYF
TGTGCCACCACCCCCGATTTGAGGGAGACCCAGTACTTC
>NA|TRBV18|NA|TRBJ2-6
CASSPTDSGANVLTF
TGTGCCAGCTCACCAACAGACTCTGGGGCCAACGTCCTGACTTTC
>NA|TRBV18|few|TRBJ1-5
CASSLTGSQGSQPQHF
TGTGCCAGCTCACTTACCGGGTCGCAGGGATCTCAGCCCCAGCATTTT
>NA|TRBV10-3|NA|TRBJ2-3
CAISESGAGRTDTQYF
TGTGCCATCAGTGAGTCAGGGGCGGGACGCACAGATACGCAGTATTTT